The T cell receptor (beta chain) under discussion was sequenced for a study of T-cell memory formation after mild COVID-19. This clonotype was observed a handful of times. V was clipped by 6 bases and J by 4 bases; unmatched bases: 12. CDR1 is MNHEY and CDR2 is SVGAGI in the germline V gene. This CDR3 is built from 18 residues. A single record per CDR3 protein comes from TCRdb applying MiXCR to the 5' RACE reads. Among roughly 340,000 distinct CDR3 sequences listed, more than 15% were seen once. The specimen sequenced was PBMCs or a T cell subset sorted from them (not recorded which). The V call is TRBV6-5, the J call TRBJ2-2; TRBD2 aligns across 12 bases. The origin of this receptor is a man younger than 35 who had mild COVID-19 (a few samples of this study predate the infection). Cell type and time point are not known. The CDR3 region is CASSRTSGGSTSTGELFF. The DNA of the CDR3 is TGTGCCAGCAGCCGTACTAGCGGGGGGTCTACCTCCACCGGGGAGCTGTTTTTT.